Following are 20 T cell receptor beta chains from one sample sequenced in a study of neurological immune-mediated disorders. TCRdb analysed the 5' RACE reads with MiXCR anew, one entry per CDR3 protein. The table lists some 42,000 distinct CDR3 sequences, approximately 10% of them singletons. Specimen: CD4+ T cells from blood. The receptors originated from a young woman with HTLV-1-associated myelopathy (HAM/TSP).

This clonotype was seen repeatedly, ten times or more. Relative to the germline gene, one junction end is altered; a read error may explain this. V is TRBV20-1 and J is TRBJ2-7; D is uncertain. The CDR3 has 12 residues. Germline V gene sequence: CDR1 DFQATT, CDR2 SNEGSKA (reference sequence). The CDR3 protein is CSAREDRWEQYF. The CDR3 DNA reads TGCAGTGCCAGAGAGGACCGGTGGGAGCAGTACTTC.

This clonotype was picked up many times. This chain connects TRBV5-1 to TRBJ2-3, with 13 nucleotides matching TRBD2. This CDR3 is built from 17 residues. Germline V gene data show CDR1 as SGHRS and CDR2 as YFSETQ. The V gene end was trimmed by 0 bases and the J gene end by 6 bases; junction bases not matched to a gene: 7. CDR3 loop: CASSLVGTSGAADTQYF. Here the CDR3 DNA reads TGCGCCAGCAGCTTGGTCGGGACTAGCGGGGCTGCTGATACGCAGTATTTT.

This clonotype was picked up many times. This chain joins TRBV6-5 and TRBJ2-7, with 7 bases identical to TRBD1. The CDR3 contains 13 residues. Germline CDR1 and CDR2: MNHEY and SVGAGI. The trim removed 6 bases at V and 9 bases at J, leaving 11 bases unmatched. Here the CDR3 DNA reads TGTGCCAGCAGGGACAGGACCAGACCCACGCAGTACTTC. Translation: CASRDRTRPTQYF.

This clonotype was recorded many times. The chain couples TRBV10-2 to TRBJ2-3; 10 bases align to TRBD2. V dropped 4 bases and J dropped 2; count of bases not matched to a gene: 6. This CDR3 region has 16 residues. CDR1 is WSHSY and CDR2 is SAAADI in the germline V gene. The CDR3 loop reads CASSVTSGTVTDTQYF. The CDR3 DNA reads TGCGCCAGCAGTGTCACTAGCGGGACCGTCACAGATACGCAGTATTTT.

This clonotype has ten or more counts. Here the CDR3 DNA reads TGTGCCAGCAGTGAATCTTTAGGACAGGGGGTCTCCTATAATTCACCCCTCCACTTT. Encoded protein: CASSESLGQGVSYNSPLHF. V gene TRBV25-1 combines with J gene TRBJ1-6, with 10 bases fitting TRBD1. Looked up from germline, CDR1 is MGHDK and CDR2 is SYGVNS. J lost 0 bases, V lost 1 base, and 6 bases had no gene match. The CDR3 is 19 amino acids.

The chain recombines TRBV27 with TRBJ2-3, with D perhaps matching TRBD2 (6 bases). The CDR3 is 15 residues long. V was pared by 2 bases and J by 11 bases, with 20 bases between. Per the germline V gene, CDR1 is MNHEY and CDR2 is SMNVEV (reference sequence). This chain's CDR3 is CASSLSGTLSKEQYF. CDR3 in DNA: TGTGCCAGCAGTTTAAGTGGGACTCTTAGTAAGGAGCAGTATTTT.

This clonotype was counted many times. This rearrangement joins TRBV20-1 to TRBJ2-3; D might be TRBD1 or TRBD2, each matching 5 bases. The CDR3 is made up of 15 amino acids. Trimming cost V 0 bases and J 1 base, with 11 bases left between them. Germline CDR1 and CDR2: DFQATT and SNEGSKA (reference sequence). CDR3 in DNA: TGCAGTGCTAGAGAGACCGGGACCGGCACAGATACGCAGTATTTT. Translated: CSARETGTGTDTQYF.

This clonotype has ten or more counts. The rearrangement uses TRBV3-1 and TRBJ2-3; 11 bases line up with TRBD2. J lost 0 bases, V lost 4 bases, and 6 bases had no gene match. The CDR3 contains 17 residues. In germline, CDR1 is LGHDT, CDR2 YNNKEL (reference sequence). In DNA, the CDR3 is TGTGCCAGCAGCCGAACCGGGACTAGCGGCAGCACAGATACGCAGTATTTT. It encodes CASSRTGTSGSTDTQYF.

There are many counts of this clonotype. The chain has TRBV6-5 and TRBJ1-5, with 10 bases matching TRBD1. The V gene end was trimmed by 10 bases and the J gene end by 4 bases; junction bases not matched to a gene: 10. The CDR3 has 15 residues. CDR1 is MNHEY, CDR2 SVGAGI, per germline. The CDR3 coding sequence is TGTGCCACCTCTCCGGGACAGGGGTTAAATCAGCCCCAGCATTTT. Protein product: CATSPGQGLNQPQHF.

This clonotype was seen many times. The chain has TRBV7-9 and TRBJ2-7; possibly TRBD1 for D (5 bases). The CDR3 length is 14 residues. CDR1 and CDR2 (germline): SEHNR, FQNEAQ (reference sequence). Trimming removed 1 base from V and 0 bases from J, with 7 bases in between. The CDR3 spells CASSLGTSSYEQYF. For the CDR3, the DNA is TGTGCCAGCAGCTTAGGGACATCCTCCTACGAGCAGTACTTC.

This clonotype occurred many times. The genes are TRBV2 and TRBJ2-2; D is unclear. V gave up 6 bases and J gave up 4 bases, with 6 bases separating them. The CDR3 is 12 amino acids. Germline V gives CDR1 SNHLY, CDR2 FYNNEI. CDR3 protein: CASRTATGELFF. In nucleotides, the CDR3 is TGTGCCAGCAGAACGGCCACCGGGGAGCTGTTTTTT. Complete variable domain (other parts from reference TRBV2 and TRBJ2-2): EPEVTQTPSHQVTQMGQEVILRCVPISNHLYFYWYRQILGQKVEFLVSFYNNEISEKSEIFDDQFSVERPDGSNFTLKIRSTKLEDSAMYFCASRTATGELFFGEGSRLTVL.

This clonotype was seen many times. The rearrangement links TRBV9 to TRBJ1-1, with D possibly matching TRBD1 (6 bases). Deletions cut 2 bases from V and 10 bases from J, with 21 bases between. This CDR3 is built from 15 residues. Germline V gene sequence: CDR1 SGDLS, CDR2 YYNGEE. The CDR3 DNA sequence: TGTGCCAGCAGCGTCCACCCGACGTACCTAGGGGGAGCTTTCTTT. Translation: CASSVHPTYLGGAFF.

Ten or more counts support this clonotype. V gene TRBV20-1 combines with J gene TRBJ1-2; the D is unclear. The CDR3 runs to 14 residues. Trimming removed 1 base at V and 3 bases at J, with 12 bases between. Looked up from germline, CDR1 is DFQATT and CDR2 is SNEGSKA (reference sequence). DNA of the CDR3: TGCAGTGCTAGAGTTGGTGGTATTGACTATGGCTACACCTTC. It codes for CSARVGGIDYGYTF.

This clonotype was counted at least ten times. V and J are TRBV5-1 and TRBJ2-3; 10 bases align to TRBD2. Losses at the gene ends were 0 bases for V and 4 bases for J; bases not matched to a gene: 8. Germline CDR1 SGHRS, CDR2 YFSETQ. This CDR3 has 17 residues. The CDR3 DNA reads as TGCGCCAGCAGCTTGGCCGGGGTAGCGGGGGGTGCAGATACGCAGTATTTT. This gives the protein CASSLAGVAGGADTQYF.

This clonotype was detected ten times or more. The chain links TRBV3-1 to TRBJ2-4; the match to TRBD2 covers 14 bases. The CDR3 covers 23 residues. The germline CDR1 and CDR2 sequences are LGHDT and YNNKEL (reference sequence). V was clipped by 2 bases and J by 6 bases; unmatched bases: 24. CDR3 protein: CASSQKFTTGTSGGVRRRNIQYF. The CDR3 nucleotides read TGTGCCAGCAGCCAAAAATTTACTACCGGGACTAGCGGGGGAGTGCGTCGAAGAAACATTCAGTACTTC.

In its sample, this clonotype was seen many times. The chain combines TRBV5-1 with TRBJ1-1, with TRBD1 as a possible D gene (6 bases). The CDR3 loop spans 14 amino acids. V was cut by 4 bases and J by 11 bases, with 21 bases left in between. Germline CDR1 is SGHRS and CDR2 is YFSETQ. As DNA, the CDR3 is TGCGCCAGCAGCCCAGAAACCGGGACATCCTTCGCTTTCTTT. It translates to CASSPETGTSFAFF.

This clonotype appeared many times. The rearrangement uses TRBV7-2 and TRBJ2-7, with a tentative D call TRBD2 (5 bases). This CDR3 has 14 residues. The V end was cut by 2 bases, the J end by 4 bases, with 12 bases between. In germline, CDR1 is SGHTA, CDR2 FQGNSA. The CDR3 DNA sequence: TGTGCCAGCAGCTTACGGGGAGTTTGGTACGAGCAGTACTTC. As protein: CASSLRGVWYEQYF.

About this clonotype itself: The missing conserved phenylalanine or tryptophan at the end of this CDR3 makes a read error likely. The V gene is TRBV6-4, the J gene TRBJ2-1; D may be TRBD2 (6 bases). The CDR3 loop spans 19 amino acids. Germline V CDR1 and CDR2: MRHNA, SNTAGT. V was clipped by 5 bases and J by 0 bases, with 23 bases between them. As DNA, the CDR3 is TGTGCCAGCAGTACCGGGACTCTTGATCCGATAAGCTCCTACAATGAGCAGTTCCTC. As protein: CASSTGTLDPISSYNEQFL.

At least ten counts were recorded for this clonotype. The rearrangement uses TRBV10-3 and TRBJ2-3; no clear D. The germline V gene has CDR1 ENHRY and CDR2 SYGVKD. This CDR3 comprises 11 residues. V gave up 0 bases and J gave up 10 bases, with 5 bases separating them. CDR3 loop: CAISESIPQYF. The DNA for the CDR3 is TGTGCCATCAGTGAGTCTATCCCGCAGTATTTT.

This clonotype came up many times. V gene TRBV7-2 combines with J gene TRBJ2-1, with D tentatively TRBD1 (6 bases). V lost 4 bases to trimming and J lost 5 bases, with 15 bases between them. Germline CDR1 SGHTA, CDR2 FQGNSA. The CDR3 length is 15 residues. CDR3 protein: CASSSTGSKHNEQFF. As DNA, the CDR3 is TGTGCCAGCAGCTCTACAGGGTCTAAACACAATGAGCAGTTCTTC.